This T cell receptor beta chain was observed in a study of blood T cell repertoires in COVID-19. As for the study in general: The samples span acute and convalescent COVID-19 from the United States, Italy and Spain. The cDNA or gDNA used as material had been derived from T cells, B-cell-depleted T cells, or PBMCs.

The CDR3 contains 13 residues. After removal of 10 bases from V and 3 bases from J, the junction contained 7 bases not matched to a gene. The germline V gene encodes CDR1 SEHNR and CDR2 FQNEAQ (reference sequence). Source study methods: Nucleated cell counts were estimated from reference gene primer amplification. Some clones are missing from TCRdb's copy, which holds only in-frame ones; the method was immunoSEQ multiplex PCR. The V and J calls and clone size are taken from that table; D and trimming were inferred from the DNA. The table records under 200,000 clones, roughly 80% of them present only once.

Sequencing was done on a sample of peripheral blood. The rearrangement joins TRBV7-9 to TRBJ1-1, with 8 nucleotides matching TRBD1. The receptor comes from a man between 25 and 39 years old with active or convalescent COVID-19. In nucleotides, the CDR3 is TGTGCCACTACAGGGGGGATGTACACTGAAGCTTTCTTT. It is translated as CATTGGMYTEAFF.